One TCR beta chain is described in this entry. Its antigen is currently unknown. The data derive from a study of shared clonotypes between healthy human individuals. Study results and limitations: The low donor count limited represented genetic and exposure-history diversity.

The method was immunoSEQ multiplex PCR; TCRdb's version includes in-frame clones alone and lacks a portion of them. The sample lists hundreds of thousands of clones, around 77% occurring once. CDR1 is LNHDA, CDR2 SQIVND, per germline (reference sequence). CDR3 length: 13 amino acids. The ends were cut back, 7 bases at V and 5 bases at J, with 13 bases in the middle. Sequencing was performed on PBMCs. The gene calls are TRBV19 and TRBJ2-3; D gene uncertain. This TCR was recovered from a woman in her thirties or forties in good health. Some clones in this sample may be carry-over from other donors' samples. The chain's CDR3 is CASTIQVGDTQYF. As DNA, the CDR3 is TGTGCCAGTACAATCCAAGTAGGAGATACGCAGTATTTT.